This T cell receptor (beta chain) came from a study of blood T cell repertoires in COVID-19. Study background: Sources were T cells, B-cell-depleted T cells, or PBMCs; the material itself was cDNA or gDNA.

In the original analysis: Estimates of nucleated cell counts were drawn from the amplification of reference gene primers. The repertoire was sequenced with immunoSEQ multiplex PCR; TCRdb's copy has only in-frame clones and lacks some. V, J and clone size were drawn from that table, and D and trimming were deduced from the DNA. The data hold more than 50,000 clones, with roughly 88% observed a single time. V was pared by 4 bases and J by 9 bases, with 17 bases between. Germline CDR1 reads SGHRS; CDR2 reads YFSETQ. This CDR3 comprises 14 residues. This sequence originates from a human donor in a cohort sampled during active COVID-19. The V and J genes are TRBV5-1 and TRBJ2-4; TRBD2 might be the D (7 bases). The source material was peripheral blood. Here the CDR3 DNA reads TGCGCCAGCAGCCCCCCCGGGGGGCAAGGCATTCAGTACTTC. It yields the protein CASSPPGGQGIQYF.